This T cell receptor beta chain came from a study of cytomegalovirus exposure and HLA in healthy donors. Whole-study results and caveats: Beyond CMV serostatus, there was no information to go on about immune exposure. HLA allele associations emerged for about 18,000 TCR beta sequences in a later analysis, at 0.05 false discovery rate. The presence/absence work took it that sequencing depth was about the same across donors. There were some public TCRs occurring in many donors, but most TCR sequences were rare.

Primers included in the PCR were 60 Vbeta and 13 Jbeta primers. Repertoires were generated with immunoSEQ multiplex PCR, while TCRdb's copy carries only in-frame clones and drops some. Altogether 65,000 to 90,000 clones are present, roughly four fifths being singletons, with the ten largest covering 1.9%. In regard to this clone: Its antigen is not identified.

This CDR3 region has 14 residues. Germline V gene data show CDR1 as SGHRS and CDR2 as YFSETQ. With V trimmed by 5 bases and J by 3 bases, 5 bases remained unmatched. Sequenced material: PBMCs. The sequence was obtained from a man between 18 and 35 years old in good health and CMV-seronegative. The V and J genes are TRBV5-1 and TRBJ2-7; 10 bases match TRBD1. This CDR3 is CASRRTGGYYEQYF. CDR3 nucleotides: TGCGCCAGCAGACGGACAGGGGGGTACTACGAGCAGTACTTC.